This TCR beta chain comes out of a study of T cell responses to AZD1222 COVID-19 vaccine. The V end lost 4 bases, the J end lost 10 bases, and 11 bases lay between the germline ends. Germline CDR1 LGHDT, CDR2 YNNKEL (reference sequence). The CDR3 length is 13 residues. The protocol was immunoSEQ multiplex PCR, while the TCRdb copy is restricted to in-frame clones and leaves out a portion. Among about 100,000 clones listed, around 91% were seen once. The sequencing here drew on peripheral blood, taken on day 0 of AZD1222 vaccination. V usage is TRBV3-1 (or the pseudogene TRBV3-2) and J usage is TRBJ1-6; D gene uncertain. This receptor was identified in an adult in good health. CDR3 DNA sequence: TGTGCCAGCAGCCTCACCATGGGGTCACCCCTCCACTTT. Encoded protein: CASSLTMGSPLHF.